Listed here is a single T cell receptor beta chain. What it recognizes is unknown. This entry comes from a study of lymphopenia after photon versus proton radiotherapy. V lost 2 bases and J lost 5, with 7 bases in between. Germline V gene sequence: CDR1 SNHLY, CDR2 FYNNEI. The CDR3 runs to 14 residues. Here immunoSEQ multiplex PCR was the method, and the copy in TCRdb shows in-frame clones only, minus some. This table has 25,000 to 30,000 clones, about four fifths appearing once. Notes on the study in general: Under photons, naive T cells and diversity fell while effector/memory populations rose.

The clonotype comes from a man aged 50-59 years with gastric cancer. The J gene is TRBJ1-6, the V gene TRBV2; D is ambiguous. The input for sequencing was peripheral blood, taken from a patient treated with photon-based radiotherapy. The CDR3 sequence: CASSERVNNSPLHF. CDR3 coding DNA: TGTGCCAGCAGTGAAAGGGTCAATAATTCACCCCTCCACTTT.